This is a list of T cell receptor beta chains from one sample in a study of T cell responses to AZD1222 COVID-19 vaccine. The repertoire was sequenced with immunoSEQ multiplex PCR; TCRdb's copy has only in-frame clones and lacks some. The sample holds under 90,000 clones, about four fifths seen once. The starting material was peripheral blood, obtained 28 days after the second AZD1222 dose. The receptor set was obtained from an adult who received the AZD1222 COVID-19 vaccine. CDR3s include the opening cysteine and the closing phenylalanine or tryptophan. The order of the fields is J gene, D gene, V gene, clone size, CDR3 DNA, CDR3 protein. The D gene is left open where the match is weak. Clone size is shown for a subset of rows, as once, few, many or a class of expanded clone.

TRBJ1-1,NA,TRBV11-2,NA,TGTGCCAGCAGCTCCCTCAGGGGCGGTGAAGCTTTCTTT,CASSSLRGGEAFF
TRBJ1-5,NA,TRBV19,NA,TGTGCCAGTAGTATAAGAGGGGACAATCAGCCCCAGCATTTT,CASSIRGDNQPQHF
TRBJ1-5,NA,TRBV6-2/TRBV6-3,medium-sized,TGTGCCAGCAGTTCCCTCCTCTTTACAGATAGCAATCAGCCCCAGCATTTT,CASSSLLFTDSNQPQHF
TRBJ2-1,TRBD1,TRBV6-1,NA,TGTGCCAGCAGTGAAGAGGACAGGACCTACAATGAGCAGTTCTTC,CASSEEDRTYNEQFF
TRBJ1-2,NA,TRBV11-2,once,TGTGCCAGCAGCCGACTCGGAGTCGGGTTGAACTATGGCTACACCTTC,CASSRLGVGLNYGYTF
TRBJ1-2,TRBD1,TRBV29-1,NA,TGCAGCGTTACCGGGACAGGAACCTATGGCTACACCTTC,CSVTGTGTYGYTF
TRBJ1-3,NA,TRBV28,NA,TGTGCCAGCAGCACGGCCGGGACACCTGGAAACACCATATATTTT,CASSTAGTPGNTIYF
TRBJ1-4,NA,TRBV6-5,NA,TGTGCCAGCAGGCCTAGGGGGGCTGAAAAACTGTTTTTT,CASRPRGAEKLFF
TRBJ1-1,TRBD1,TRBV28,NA,TGTGCCAGCAGTTTGCGACAGGGAAACACTGAAGCTTTCTTT,CASSLRQGNTEAFF
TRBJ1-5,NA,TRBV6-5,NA,TGTGCCAGCAACAGCAGGGGCAATCAGCCCCAGCATTTT,CASNSRGNQPQHF
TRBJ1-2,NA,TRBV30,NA,TGTGCCTGGAGCGGAGGGCCCAGGGGCTACACCTTC,CAWSGGPRGYTF
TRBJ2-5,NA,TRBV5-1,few,TGCGCCAGCAGCAAGGACAGTTTCCAAGAGACCCAGTACTTC,CASSKDSFQETQYF
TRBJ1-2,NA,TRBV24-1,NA,TGTGCCACCAGTGACCGGCAGTCTAACTATGGCTACACCTTC,CATSDRQSNYGYTF
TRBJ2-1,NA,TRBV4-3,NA,TGCGCCAGCAGCCAAAGATCCTGGGACAATGAGCAGTTCTTC,CASSQRSWDNEQFF
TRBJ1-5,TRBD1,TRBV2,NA,TGTGCCAGCAGTGTTAGACAGGGTGATCAGCCCCAGCATTTT,CASSVRQGDQPQHF
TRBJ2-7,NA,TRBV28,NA,TGTGCCAGCAGTGAGGGCCTTCAAAACTACGAGCAGTACTTC,CASSEGLQNYEQYF
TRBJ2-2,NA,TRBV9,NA,TGTGCCAGCAGCGTAGAGCCAACCGGGGAGCTGTTTTTT,CASSVEPTGELFF
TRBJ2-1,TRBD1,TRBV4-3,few,TGCGCCAGCAGCCACGGGACAGGGGCTGGTGAGCAGTTCTTC,CASSHGTGAGEQFF
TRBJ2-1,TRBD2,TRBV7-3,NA,TGTGCCAGCAGCCCGGGGGGAGGGTTCTCCTACAATGAGCAGTTCTTC,CASSPGGGFSYNEQFF
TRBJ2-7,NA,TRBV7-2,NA,TGTGCCAGCAGCCTTAGCGGAGGGGATTTCGACGAGCAGTACTTC,CASSLSGGDFDEQYF
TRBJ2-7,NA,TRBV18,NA,TGTGCCAGCTCACCTGGACCCCCCTACGAGCAGTACTTC,CASSPGPPYEQYF
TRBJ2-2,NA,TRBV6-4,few,TGTGCCAGCAGTGACTCGTTCGGCGGGGAGCTGTTTTTT,CASSDSFGGELFF
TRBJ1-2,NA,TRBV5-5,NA,TGTGCCAGCAGCTTCCCGGGTTCCTATGGCTACACCTTC,CASSFPGSYGYTF
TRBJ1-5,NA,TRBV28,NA,TGTGCCAGCCGATATAGCAATCAGCCCCAGCATTTT,CASRYSNQPQHF
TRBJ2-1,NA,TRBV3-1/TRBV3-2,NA,TGTGCCAGCAGCCAGACAGCGAGCTCCTACAATGAGCAGTTCTTC,CASSQTASSYNEQFF
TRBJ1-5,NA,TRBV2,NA,TGTGCCAGCGGGGAGGGCAATCAGCCCCAGCATTTT,CASGEGNQPQHF
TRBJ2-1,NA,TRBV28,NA,TGTGCCAGCAGCCCAGAGAGATGGGGCAATGAGCAGTTCTTC,CASSPERWGNEQFF
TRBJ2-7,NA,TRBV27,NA,TGTGCCAGCAGTGGGAGCCTAGGGGCCTTAGGCTACGAGCAGTACTTC,CASSGSLGALGYEQYF
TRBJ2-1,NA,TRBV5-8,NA,TGTGCCAGCAGCTCCCTAGGGTCCTCCTACAATGAGCAGTTCTTC,CASSSLGSSYNEQFF
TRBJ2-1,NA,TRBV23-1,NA,TGCGCCAGCAGTCCTAGCCGGAGCGGGTCCTACAATGAGCAGTTCTTC,CASSPSRSGSYNEQFF
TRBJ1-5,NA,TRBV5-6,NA,TGTGCCAGCAGCCTGTCAAGCAATCAGCCCCAGCATTTT,CASSLSSNQPQHF
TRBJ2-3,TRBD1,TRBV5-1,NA,TGCGCCAGCAGCGCGGGACAGGGGCGGGCAGATACGCAGTATTTT,CASSAGQGRADTQYF
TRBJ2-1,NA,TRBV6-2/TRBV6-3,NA,TGTGCCAGCAGTTACCAGAGCCTTCATGAGCAGTTCTTC,CASSYQSLHEQFF
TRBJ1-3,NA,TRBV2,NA,TGTGCCAGCCAGTTAAGCTCTGGAAACACCATATATTTT,CASQLSSGNTIYF
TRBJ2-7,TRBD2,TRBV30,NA,TGTGCCTCCACTAGCGCCTACGAGCAGTACTTC,CASTSAYEQYF
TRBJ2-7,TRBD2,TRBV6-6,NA,TGTGCCAGCAGTTATCTAGCGGGAAACCTCTACGAGCAGTACTTC,CASSYLAGNLYEQYF
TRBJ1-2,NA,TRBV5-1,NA,TGCGCCAGCAGCTTGAGCGGGAGCTATGGCTACACCTTC,CASSLSGSYGYTF
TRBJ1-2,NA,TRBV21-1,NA,TGTGCCAGCAGCAAAGTCCGCGGGACGAGAACTCAATATGGCTACACCTTC,CASSKVRGTRTQYGYTF
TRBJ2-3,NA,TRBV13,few,TGTGCCAGCAGCTTAGCAGATACGCAGTATTTT,CASSLADTQYF
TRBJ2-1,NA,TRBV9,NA,TGTGCCAGCAGCGTAGGGAGCTTAGTCAATGAGCAGTTCTTC,CASSVGSLVNEQFF
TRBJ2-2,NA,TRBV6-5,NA,TGTGCCAGCAGTTTGAAGCTCACCGGGGAGCTGTTTTTT,CASSLKLTGELFF
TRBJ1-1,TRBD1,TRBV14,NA,TGTGCCAGCAGCCAAGACAGGGGGCTCACTGAAGCTTTCTTT,CASSQDRGLTEAFF
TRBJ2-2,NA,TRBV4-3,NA,TGCGCCAGCAGCCAGACCCCCCAACCTAACACCGGGGAGCTGTTTTTT,CASSQTPQPNTGELFF
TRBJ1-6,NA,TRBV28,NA,TGTGCCAGCAGGCCAGGAGGGGCCGAGAGGTCACCCCTCCACTTT,CASRPGGAERSPLHF
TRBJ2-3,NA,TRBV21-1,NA,TGTGCCAGCAGCAAAGAGTTTACAGATACGCAGTATTTT,CASSKEFTDTQYF
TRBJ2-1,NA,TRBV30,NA,TGTGCCTCCTCCGGAGTGGTATACAATGAGCAGTTCTTC,CASSGVVYNEQFF
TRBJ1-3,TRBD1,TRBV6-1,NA,TGTGCCAGCAGTGAAGTAGGGGGCAGCTCTGGAAACACCATATATTTT,CASSEVGGSSGNTIYF
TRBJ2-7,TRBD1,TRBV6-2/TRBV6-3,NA,TGTGCCAGCAGTTATAAGGGGGCCGCCTCCTACGAGCAGTACTTC,CASSYKGAASYEQYF
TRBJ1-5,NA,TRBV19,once,TGTGCCAGTAGTAAGGGAGGGCCCCAGCATTTT,CASSKGGPQHF
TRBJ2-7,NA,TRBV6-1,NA,TGTGCCAGCAGTGAGCCCAGTCTTTCCTACGAGCAGTACTTC,CASSEPSLSYEQYF